Detailed here is one T cell receptor (beta chain). Each patient relapsed following autologous stem cell transplantation, and prior brentuximab vedotin exposure differed. The sample is drawn from a study of PD-1 blockade in classical Hodgkin lymphoma. Generated by immunoSEQ multiplex PCR, the TCRdb table keeps only in-frame clones and is missing some. The repertoire includes over 7,500 clones, about 90% of them detected once, and 13% to 15% sits in the top ten. Germline values: CDR1 SGHNT, CDR2 YENEEA. CDR3 length: 19 residues. V shed 0 bases, J shed 0 bases, and the junction held 7 bases outside the gene matches.

The source of this sequence is a human donor with classical Hodgkin lymphoma. The chain links TRBV11-3 to TRBJ2-4; TRBD2 aligns across 11 bases. The material sequenced was peripheral blood mononuclear cells (PBMCs), taken at baseline. The CDR3 nucleotides are TGTGCCAGCAGCTTAGAGACCGGGACTAGCGGATTAGCCAAAAACATTCAGTACTTC. It codes for CASSLETGTSGLAKNIQYF.